Shown below are 17 T cell receptor beta chains from a single sample sequenced in a study of vaccination effects on CD4 cells after COVID-19. Their antigens remain unidentified. Antigen-specific CD4+ T cells were first expanded with viral peptide pools by the ViraFEST assay and only then sequenced. CD4+ T cell isolation took place after about 11 days of culture. It was between March and December 2020 that the person had a SARS-CoV-2 infection confirmed by PCR. Clones were read by immunoSEQ multiplex PCR, and TCRdb kept only the in-frame ones, dropping some. The sample lists some 22,000 clones, around 77% seen once, with roughly 15% in the top ten. Material: CD4+ T cells from PBMCs cultured with SARS-CoV-2 spike peptides, obtained before COVID-19 vaccination. Receptor source: a human donor who had a prior SARS-CoV-2 infection.

The J gene is TRBJ2-7, the V gene TRBV5-1; 9 bases are shared with TRBD2. The CDR3 is 15 amino acids. V shed 0 bases and J 0 bases; nucleotides not matched to a gene: 1. CDR1 and CDR2 from the germline V gene are SGHRS and YFSETQ. The CDR3 region is CASSLGLADSYEQYF. The CDR3 bases are TGCGCCAGCAGCTTGGGACTAGCGGACTCCTACGAGCAGTACTTC.

The chain combines TRBV2 with TRBJ1-2; 7 positions match TRBD1. The CDR3 loop spans 13 amino acids. Trimming removed 7 bases from V and 7 bases from J; junction bases left unmatched: 9. Looked up from germline, CDR1 is SNHLY and CDR2 is FYNNEI. CDR3 DNA: TGTGCCAGCAATCGGGACAGACGTAGTGGCTACACCTTC. As protein: CASNRDRRSGYTF.

The rearrangement joins TRBV5-6 to TRBJ2-5, with 11 bases that match TRBD1. CDR3 length: 14 amino acids. Trimming took 3 bases from V and 5 from J; bases not matched to a gene: 3. The germline gives CDR1 SGHDT, CDR2 YYEEEE. CDR3 in DNA: TGTGCCAGCAGCTCCGGACAGGGGGCTGAGACCCAGTACTTC. It translates to CASSSGQGAETQYF.

CDR3 in amino acids: CASSFGATSGGYQETQYF. The CDR3 DNA reads as TGTGCCAGCAGCTTTGGGGCGACTAGCGGGGGGTACCAAGAGACCCAGTACTTC. The chain joins TRBV7-9 to TRBJ2-5; 13 nucleotides agree with TRBD2. Looked up from germline, CDR1 is SEHNR and CDR2 is FQNEAQ (reference sequence). V shed 3 bases and J 0 bases; nucleotides not matched to a gene: 7. CDR3 length: 18 amino acids.

This rearrangement joins TRBV30 to TRBJ2-7; D is ambiguous. Germline lookup yields CDR1 GTSNPN and CDR2 SVGIG (reference sequence). Trimming took off 0 bases at V and 7 bases at J, with 10 bases between the two ends. The CDR3 spans 12 residues. The CDR3 nucleotides are TGTGCCTGGAGTGTATCGTGGGGTGAGCAGTACTTC. This gives the protein CAWSVSWGEQYF.

This rearrangement joins TRBV10-3 to TRBJ1-2; TRBD1 matches 7 bases. With V trimmed by 6 bases and J by 6 bases, 7 bases remained unmatched. This CDR3 is 13 amino acids long. CDR1 ENHRY and CDR2 SYGVKD come from the germline V gene. As DNA, the CDR3 is TGTGCCATCAGCGTAGCAGGGGGGGATGGCTACACCTTC. This translates into CAISVAGGDGYTF.

The chain carries TRBV6-4 and TRBJ2-1; D perhaps matches TRBD2 (6 bases). V lost 4 bases and J 10 bases, leaving 14 bases between the germline ends. The CDR3 covers 13 residues. The V gene's germline CDR1 is MRHNA and CDR2 SNTAGT. CDR3 protein: CASSAHQRAEQFF. In nucleotides, the CDR3 is TGTGCCAGCAGTGCTCACCAGCGGGCCGAGCAGTTCTTC.

The chain couples TRBV24-1 to TRBJ2-5, with D possibly TRBD1 on 6 matching bases. V was pared by 3 bases and J by 3 bases, with 13 bases between. The germline CDR1 and CDR2 sequences are KGHDR and SFDVKD. This CDR3 has 15 amino acids. In nucleotides, the CDR3 is TGTGCCACCAGTGATCCGAGGGGGACGGAAGAGACCCAGTACTTC. It codes for CATSDPRGTEETQYF.

The chain employs TRBV3-1 (or the pseudogene TRBV3-2) and TRBJ1-6, with TRBD1 matching 7 bases. The CDR3 spans 14 residues. V was pared by 6 bases and J by 10 bases, with 9 bases of the junction left unmatched. The germline V gene has CDR1 LGHDT and CDR2 YNNKEL (reference sequence). The CDR3 nucleotides are TGTGCCAGCAGTTTACAGGGGCCAGGATCACCCCTCCACTTT. As protein: CASSLQGPGSPLHF.

The chain combines TRBV6-1 with TRBJ2-7; D not certain. V was clipped by 2 bases and J by 5 bases, with 13 bases between them. Per the germline V gene, CDR1 is MNHNS and CDR2 is SASEGT. The CDR3 totals 14 residues. Here the CDR3 DNA reads TGTGCCAGCAGTGAAAGGGCGAAGGGTGACGAGCAGTACTTC. Its protein product is CASSERAKGDEQYF.

This clone was recorded only once. This chain joins TRBV2 and TRBJ2-1; 12 bases map to TRBD1. CDR3 length: 20 amino acids. Trimming at V came to 5 bases and at J to 4 bases, leaving 18 bases not matched to a gene. Germline lookup yields CDR1 SNHLY and CDR2 FYNNEI. The CDR3 loop is CASSKTGTGGEGLAYNEQFF. Written as DNA, the CDR3 is TGTGCCAGCAGTAAAACCGGGACAGGGGGCGAAGGACTAGCGTACAATGAGCAGTTCTTC.

As DNA, the CDR3 is TGTGCCAGCAGTGAAGAAGGGCTCGGTGCTGCTGGCTACAATGAGCAGTTCTTC. Its protein product is CASSEEGLGAAGYNEQFF. V gene TRBV25-1 combines with J gene TRBJ2-1; no firm D call. This CDR3 has 18 amino acids. CDR1 is MGHDK and CDR2 is SYGVNS in the germline V gene. Between the trimmed V and J ends, which lost 2 bases and 3 bases, there was a span of 20 bases.

V gene TRBV24-1 combines with J gene TRBJ1-5; D is unresolved. Germline CDR1 is KGHDR and CDR2 is SFDVKD. The CDR3 extends over 12 amino acids. Between the trimmed V and J ends, which lost 3 bases and 7 bases, there was a span of 6 bases. The CDR3 DNA reads as TGTGCCACCAGTGATAACACGCAGCCCCAGCATTTT. It translates to CATSDNTQPQHF.

The chain is built from TRBV7-9 and TRBJ2-1; D unresolved. Germline V gives CDR1 SEHNR, CDR2 FQNEAQ (reference sequence). The CDR3 spans 16 residues. The V end was cut by 4 bases, the J end by 0 bases, with 13 bases between. CDR3 sequence reads: CASSSYEGYSYNEQFF. For the CDR3, the DNA is TGTGCCAGCAGCTCTTATGAAGGTTACTCCTACAATGAGCAGTTCTTC.

This clone was detected a few times. The rearrangement joins TRBV4-1 to TRBJ1-2; D is ambiguous. CDR3 length: 16 residues. Trimming shortened V by 0 bases and J by 1 base, and 12 bases separated the two germline ends. The germline V gene has CDR1 MGHRA and CDR2 YSYEKL. The CDR3: CASSQDWEGYNYGYTF. CDR3 in DNA: TGCGCCAGCAGCCAAGATTGGGAGGGATATAACTATGGCTACACCTTC.

The CDR3 DNA is TGTGCCAGCAGTTCCCTGACCGGGGAAAAACTGTTTTTT. Residues: CASSSLTGEKLFF. The chain recombines TRBV6-5 with TRBJ1-4, with D unclear. The CDR3 is made up of 13 amino acids. Germline V CDR1 and CDR2: MNHEY, SVGAGI. V was pared by 4 bases and J by 8 bases, with 11 bases between.

This clone has just one count. The CDR3 sequence is CASSSLSGTGNTIYF. In DNA form, the CDR3 reads TGTGCCAGCAGTAGCTTATCAGGAACTGGAAACACCATATATTTT. V and J are TRBV5-6 and TRBJ1-3; D is undetermined. Trimming took off 5 bases at V and 2 bases at J, with 14 bases between the two ends. This CDR3 is built from 15 residues. Germline V lookup: CDR1 SGHDT, CDR2 YYEEEE.